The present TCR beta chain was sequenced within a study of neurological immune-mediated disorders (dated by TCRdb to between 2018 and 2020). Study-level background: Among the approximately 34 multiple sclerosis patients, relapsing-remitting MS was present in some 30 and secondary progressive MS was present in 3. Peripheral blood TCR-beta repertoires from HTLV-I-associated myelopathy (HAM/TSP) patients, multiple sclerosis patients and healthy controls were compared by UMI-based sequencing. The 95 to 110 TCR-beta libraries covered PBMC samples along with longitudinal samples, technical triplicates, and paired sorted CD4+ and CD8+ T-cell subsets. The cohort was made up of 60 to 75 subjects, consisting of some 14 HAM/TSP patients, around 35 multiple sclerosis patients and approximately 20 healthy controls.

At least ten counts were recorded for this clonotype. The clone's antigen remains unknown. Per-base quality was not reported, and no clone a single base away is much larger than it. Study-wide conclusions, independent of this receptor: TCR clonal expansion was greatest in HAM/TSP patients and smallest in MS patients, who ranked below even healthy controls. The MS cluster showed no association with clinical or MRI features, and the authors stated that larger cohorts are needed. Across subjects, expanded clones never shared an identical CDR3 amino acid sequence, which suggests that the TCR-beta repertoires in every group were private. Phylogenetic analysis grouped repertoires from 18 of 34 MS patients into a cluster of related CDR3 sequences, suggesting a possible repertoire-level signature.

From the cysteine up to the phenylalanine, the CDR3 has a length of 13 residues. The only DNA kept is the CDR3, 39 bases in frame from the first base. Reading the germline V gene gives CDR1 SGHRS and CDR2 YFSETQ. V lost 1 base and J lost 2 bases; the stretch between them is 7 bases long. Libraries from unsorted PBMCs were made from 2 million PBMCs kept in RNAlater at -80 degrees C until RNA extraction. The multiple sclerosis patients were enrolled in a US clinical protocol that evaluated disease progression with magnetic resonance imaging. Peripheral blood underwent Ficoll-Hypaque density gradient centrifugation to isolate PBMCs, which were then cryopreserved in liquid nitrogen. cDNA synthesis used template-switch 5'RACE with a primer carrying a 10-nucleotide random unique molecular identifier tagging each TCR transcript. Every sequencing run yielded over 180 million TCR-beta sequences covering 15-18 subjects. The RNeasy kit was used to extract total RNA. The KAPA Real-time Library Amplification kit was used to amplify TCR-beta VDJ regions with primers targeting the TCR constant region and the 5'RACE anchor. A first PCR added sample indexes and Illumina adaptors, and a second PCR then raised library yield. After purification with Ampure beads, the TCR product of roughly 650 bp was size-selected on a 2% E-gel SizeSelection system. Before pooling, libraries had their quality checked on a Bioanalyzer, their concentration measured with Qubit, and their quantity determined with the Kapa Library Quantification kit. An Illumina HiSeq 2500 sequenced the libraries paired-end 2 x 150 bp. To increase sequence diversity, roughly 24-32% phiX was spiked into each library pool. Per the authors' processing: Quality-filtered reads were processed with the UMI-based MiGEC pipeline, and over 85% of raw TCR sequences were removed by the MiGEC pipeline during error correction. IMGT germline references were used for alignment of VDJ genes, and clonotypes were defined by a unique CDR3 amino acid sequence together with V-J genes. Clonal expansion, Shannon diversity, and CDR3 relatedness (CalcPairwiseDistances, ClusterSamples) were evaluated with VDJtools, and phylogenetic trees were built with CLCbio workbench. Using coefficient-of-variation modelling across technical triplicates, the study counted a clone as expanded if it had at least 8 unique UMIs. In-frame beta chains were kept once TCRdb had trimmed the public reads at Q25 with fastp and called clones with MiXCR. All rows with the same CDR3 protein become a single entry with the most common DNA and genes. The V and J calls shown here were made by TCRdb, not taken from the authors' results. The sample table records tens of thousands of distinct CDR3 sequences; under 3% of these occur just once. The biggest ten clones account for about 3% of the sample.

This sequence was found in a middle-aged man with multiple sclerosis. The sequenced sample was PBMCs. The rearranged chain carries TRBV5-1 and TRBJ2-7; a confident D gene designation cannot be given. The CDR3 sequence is CASSLIGPYEQYF. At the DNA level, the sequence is TGCGCCAGCAGCTTGATAGGCCCCTACGAGCAGTACTTC.